The clone carrying this T cell receptor beta chain was detected ten times or more. These data come from a study of CD8+CD57+ T cells in acquired aplastic anemia. Researchers used genomic DNA as the template to profile TCR beta VDJ and CDR3. In TCRdb, the reads were re-called with MiXCR into one record per CDR3 protein. The data hold 160,000 or so distinct CDR3 sequences, with more than 45% observed a single time. Patients chosen for sequencing had shown CD8+CD57+ cell expansion by flow cytometry. The V end was cut by 5 bases, the J end by 4 bases, with 17 bases between. The CDR3 loop spans 15 amino acids. CDR1 is SEHNR, CDR2 FQNEAQ, per germline (reference sequence).

The sample was sorted CD4+, CD8+, or CD8+CD57+ T cells (not recorded which) from PBMCs. This chain links TRBV7-9 with TRBJ2-5, with D tentatively TRBD1 or TRBD2 (5 bases each). The sequence was obtained from a human donor with aplastic anemia. CDR3 nucleotides: TGTGCCAGCAGCCGAGGGTCGAGGGGCACAGAGACCCAGTACTTC. It yields the protein CASSRGSRGTETQYF.